Listed below are T cell receptor beta chains from one sample, sequenced in a study of T cell clones after liver transplantation. Produced via immunoSEQ multiplex PCR; TCRdb's table is partial and in-frame only. This table has around 77,000 clones, about 80% appearing once. This specimen was CD4+ T cells from blood, taken 12 months after liver transplant. Receptor source: a human patient who received a liver transplant. Some T cells may possibly be graft donor cells. The CDR3 runs from the conserved cysteine through the conserved F or W. D genes are given only for firm matches. A row's size may be missing; if present it is once, few, many or a size class.

V,D,size,J,DNA,CDR3
TRBV11-2,-,-,TRBJ1-4,TGTGCCAGCAGCCCAACCGGGGGAGATAATGAAAAACTGTTTTTT,CASSPTGGDNEKLFF
TRBV11-3,-,-,TRBJ2-1,TGTGCCAGCAGCCCGAGGGGGAGAGCGGTTAATGAGCAGTTCTTC,CASSPRGRAVNEQFF
TRBV19,-,few,TRBJ1-4,TGTGCCAGTAAGATCAGGAGGGTTACTAATGAAAAACTGTTTTTT,CASKIRRVTNEKLFF
TRBV5-1,-,-,TRBJ2-3,TGCGCCAGCAGCTTGGCCAGCCCGACAGATACGCAGTATTTT,CASSLASPTDTQYF
TRBV7-8,TRBD2,-,TRBJ2-7,TGTGCCAGCAGCCGCCCCGGGAAAATATCGGGGGGAAGCTCCTACGAGCAGTACTTC,CASSRPGKISGGSSYEQYF
TRBV5-1,TRBD1,few,TRBJ1-2,TGCGCCAGCAGCTGGGGACAGGGAGACGGCTACACCTTC,CASSWGQGDGYTF
TRBV19,TRBD1,-,TRBJ1-2,TGTGCCAGTCACCGCGGGACAGGGGCCTTCTATGGCTACACCTTC,CASHRGTGAFYGYTF
TRBV28,-,-,TRBJ2-5,TGTGCCAGCCTAAGGACGGCCCAAGAGACCCAGTACTTC,CASLRTAQETQYF
TRBV10-1,-,many,TRBJ2-7,TGCGCCAGCGGGGCAGGGAGAGACGAGCAGTACTTC,CASGAGRDEQYF
TRBV6-1,TRBD2,-,TRBJ2-5,TGTGCCAGCAGGAGGGGAGGGGACCCCTTCGCCCAGTACTTC,CASRRGGDPFAQYF